This T cell receptor (beta chain) is drawn from a study of blood T cell repertoires in COVID-19. Some clones are missing from TCRdb's copy, which holds only in-frame ones; the method was immunoSEQ multiplex PCR. The sample has more than 250,000 clones; about nine tenths are singletons. Between the trimmed V and J ends, which lost 5 bases and 0 bases, there was a span of 13 bases. The germline V gene has CDR1 SGHTA and CDR2 FQGNSA. The CDR3 is 15 residues long. V gene TRBV7-2 combines with J gene TRBJ1-1; D might be TRBD1 (6 bases). Sequenced: peripheral blood. The TCR was taken from a woman aged 25 to 39 with COVID-19, enrolled during active disease. CDR3 sequence: CASSPGGRLNTEAFF. CDR3 bases: TGTGCCAGCAGCCCGGGGGGGCGTTTGAACACTGAAGCTTTCTTT.